The entry below describes one T cell receptor (beta chain). This clonotype was seen only a few times. This clone's antigen is unknown. Base qualities are missing; no much larger clone stands one base away. The time point label on this specimen signifies: persistent/refractory GD, antithyroid drugs over 5 years with positive TRAb. For both TCR sequencing and RNA sequencing, RNA was extracted from PBMCs in TRIzol. The diagnosis of Graves' disease was made according to American Thyroid Association guidelines. Recruitment of patients was carried out at an endocrinology department in Xi'an, China. From each patient, about 9.7 milliliters of peripheral blood was collected into an EDTA anticoagulant tube. PBMCs were isolated by Ficoll Paque Plus density gradient separation without further T cell sorting. RNA quality was checked with an Agilent 2100 Bioanalyzer and agarose gel, and concentration with a NanoDrop 2000.

The V end loses 4 bases and the J end loses 4 bases, and a stretch of 11 bases separates them. Looking up the germline V gene yields CDR1 SQVTM and CDR2 ANQGSEA. The CDR3 sequence holds 12 residues, the cysteine and phenylalanine included. Here the CDR3 DNA is all that survives: 36 bases in frame from base 1. This entry comes from a study of regulatory T cells in long-lasting Graves disease (dated by TCRdb to about 2021). About the study as a whole: To count as having persistent Graves' disease, a patient had to have received antithyroid drug treatment for over 5 years with TSH receptor autoantibodies remaining persistently positive. A total of roughly 33 samples were covered by TCR sequencing, comprising roughly 13 persistent and some 20 newly diagnosed Graves' disease patients. The study took place in China and was registered as a clinical trial. Antithyroid drugs had been taken for about 10.3 years on average by persistent Graves' disease patients in the clinical cohort. Peripheral blood TCR sequencing and RNA sequencing compared persistent Graves' disease patients with newly diagnosed Graves' disease patients.

The investigation overall reported the following: Only peripheral blood was studied, because thyroid tissue, the primary lesion, was inaccessible. Patients with persistent disease shared more public clonotypes (about 2,500) than newly diagnosed patients did (nearly 1,000). Compared with newly diagnosed patients, patients with persistent Graves' disease had lower TCR Shannon entropy and fewer highly expanded clones, which suggests clonal expansion. Persistent disease showed preferential use of TRBV28, TRBJ1-2 and TRBJ2-5, whereas newly diagnosed disease favored TRBV20-1 and TRBJ2-1. The small sample size was acknowledged by the authors as a limitation that may reduce accuracy. Sequencing and analysis were restricted to the TCR beta chain.

Library preparation employed multiplex PCR. The sequencing machine was an Illumina HiSeq 4000. CDR3 regions were amplified by Arm-PCR with iRepertoire HTBI primers to construct TCR beta libraries. Before sequencing, the PCR products went through gel purification. Turning to the authors' computational methods: Across samples, 62 TRBV and 13 to 15 TRBJ segments were identified and used for gene usage analysis of CDR3 amino acid clonotypes. COPE and FqMerger were used to merge the filtered high-quality paired reads into contigs. BLAST was used to align contigs to IMGT TRBV, TRBD and TRBJ reference genes, and CDR3 was defined according to IMGT. Any clonotype with a frequency above 0.1% was classified as a highly expanded clone. Shannon entropy was used to measure repertoire diversity, and the Gini coefficient was used to measure V-J evenness. Clonotypes shared by more than one individual were considered public. TCRdb cleaned the public reads at Q25 with fastp, built clones with MiXCR and kept in-frame beta chains. All rows with the same CDR3 protein become a single entry with the most common DNA and genes. Clone size and V and J calls follow TCRdb, not the original study. This sample lists some 300,000 distinct CDR3 sequences; 22% were detected once. Approximately 60% of the sample lies in the top ten.

The sequence joins TRBV29-1 to TRBJ2-7; the D gene is perhaps TRBD1 or TRBD2, as each covers 5 bases. The clonotype was recovered from a female donor with Graves disease. The material sequenced was peripheral blood mononuclear cells (PBMCs), taken when the disease was refractory, from a patient treated with antithyroid drugs. Read as DNA, the sequence is TGCAGCGTTGGAGGGGCCGGGTACGAGCAGTACTTC. Its translation reads: CSVGGAGYEQYF.